The source of this TCR beta chain is a study of OX40 agonist ivuxolimab in advanced cancers. Across the study: It was ivuxolimab, an agonistic anti-OX40 (CD134) antibody, that patients were treated with.

As regards this clone: What it binds is not known.

TCRdb's copy holds only in-frame clones and misses some; the assay was immunoSEQ multiplex PCR. The sample includes about 77,000 clones, around 92% seen only once; the top ten take around 2.4%. Study-wide results and caveats: The study observed clonal expansion of CD4+ and CD8+ blood T cells by week 6 at 0.1 to 3.0 mg/kg. Relative to CD4+, CD8+ T cells held more expanded clones on average.

CDR3 length: 14 residues. The V gene end was trimmed by 5 bases and the J gene end by 4 bases; junction bases not matched to a gene: 8. Germline V CDR1 and CDR2: SNHLY, FYNNEI. Patients with a history of autoimmune disease or on systemic immunosuppression were excluded. The chain joins TRBV2 to TRBJ2-7, with 7 positions matching TRBD1. The receptor was derived from an adult with an advanced solid tumor such as melanoma, head and neck, liver or kidney cancer. The specimen was CD4+ or CD8+ T cells sorted from blood, collected in a trial of the OX40 agonist ivuxolimab. The CDR3 bases are TGTGCCAGCAGTTTAACCGGGACAGTATACGAGCAGTACTTC. It is translated as CASSLTGTVYEQYF.